This TCR beta chain was sequenced in a study of graft-versus-host responses after intestinal transplantation. The table came from immunoSEQ multiplex PCR; TCRdb's copy has only in-frame clones and leaves some out. The profile covers tens of thousands of clones, with just under 95% appearing a single time and about 0.5% taken by the ten largest. This clone was found once. The antigen remains unidentified. After removal of 7 bases from V and 4 bases from J, the junction contained 7 bases not matched to a gene. The CDR3 contains 14 residues. The germline V gene encodes CDR1 ENHRY and CDR2 SYGVKD. Study-level results: There were GvH clones found in recipient marrow, and some of them appeared first in ileum or blood. Individuals carrying graft-donor T cell macrochimerism showed high graft-versus-host to host-versus-graft clonal ratios in allografts.

The sequence came from a human donor who received an intestinal transplant. The sequencing used unstimulated CD8+ T cells sorted from spleen or lymph node cells, collected before intestinal transplant. The gene calls are TRBV10-3 and TRBJ2-1, with TRBD2 matching 7 bases. Here the CDR3 reads CAIMPSGHYNEQFF. The CDR3 region has the DNA TGTGCCATCATGCCTAGCGGCCATTACAATGAGCAGTTCTTC.